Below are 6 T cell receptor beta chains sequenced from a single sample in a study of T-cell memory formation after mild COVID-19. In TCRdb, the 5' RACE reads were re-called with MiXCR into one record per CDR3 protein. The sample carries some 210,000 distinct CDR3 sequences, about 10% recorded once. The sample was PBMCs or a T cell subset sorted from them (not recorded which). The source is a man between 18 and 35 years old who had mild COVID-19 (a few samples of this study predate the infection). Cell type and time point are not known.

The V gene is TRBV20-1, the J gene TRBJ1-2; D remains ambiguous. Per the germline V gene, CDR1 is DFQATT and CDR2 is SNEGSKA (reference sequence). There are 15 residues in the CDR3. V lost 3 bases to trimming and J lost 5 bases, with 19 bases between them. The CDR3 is CSASPPARAGYGYTF. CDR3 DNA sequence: TGCAGTGCTAGCCCCCCCGCCCGGGCCGGGTATGGCTACACCTTC.

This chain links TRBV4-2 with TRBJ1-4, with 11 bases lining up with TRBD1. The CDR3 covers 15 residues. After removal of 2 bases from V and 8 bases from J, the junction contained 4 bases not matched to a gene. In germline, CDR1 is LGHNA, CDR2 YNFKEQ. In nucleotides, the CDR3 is TGTGCCAGCAGCCAACTGGACAGGGGGCAGGAAAAACTGTTTTTT. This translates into CASSQLDRGQEKLFF.

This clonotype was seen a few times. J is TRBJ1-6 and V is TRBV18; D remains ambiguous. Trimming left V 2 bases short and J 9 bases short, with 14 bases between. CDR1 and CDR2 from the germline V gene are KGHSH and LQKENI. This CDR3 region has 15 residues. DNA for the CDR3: TGTGCCAGCTCACCAGATTTCGCCCAATCTTCACCCCTCCACTTT. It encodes CASSPDFAQSSPLHF.

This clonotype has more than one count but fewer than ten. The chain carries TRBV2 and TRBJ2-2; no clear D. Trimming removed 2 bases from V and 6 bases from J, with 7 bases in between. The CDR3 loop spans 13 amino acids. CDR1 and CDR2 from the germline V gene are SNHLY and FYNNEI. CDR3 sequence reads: CASSELLPGELFF. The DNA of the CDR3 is TGTGCCAGCAGTGAATTGCTCCCCGGGGAGCTGTTTTTT. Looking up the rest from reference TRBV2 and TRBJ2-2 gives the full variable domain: EPEVTQTPSHQVTQMGQEVILRCVPISNHLYFYWYRQILGQKVEFLVSFYNNEISEKSEIFDDQFSVERPDGSNFTLKIRSTKLEDSAMYFCASSELLPGELFFGEGSRLTVL.

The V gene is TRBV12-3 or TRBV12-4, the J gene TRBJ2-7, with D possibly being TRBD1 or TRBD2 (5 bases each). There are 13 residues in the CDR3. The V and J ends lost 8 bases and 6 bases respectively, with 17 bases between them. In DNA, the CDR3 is TGTGCCAGCGCCCCGAGGGGTTGGAGCGAGCAGTACTTC. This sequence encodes CASAPRGWSEQYF.

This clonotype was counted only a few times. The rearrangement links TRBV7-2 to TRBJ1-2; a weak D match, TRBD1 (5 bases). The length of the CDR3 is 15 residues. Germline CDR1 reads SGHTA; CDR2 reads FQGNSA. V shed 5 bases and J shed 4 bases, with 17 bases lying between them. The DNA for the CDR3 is TGTGCCAGCAGCCCATCCTTCACTGACAGCTATGGCTACACCTTC. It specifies CASSPSFTDSYGYTF.